A single sample gave rise to the 10 T cell receptor beta chains below, sequenced in a study of T-cell reconstitution after alpha-beta-depleted transplantation in children. Unique molecular identifiers were incorporated into the prepared TCRbeta library. TCRdb used MiXCR to reprocess the PCR reads, holding one entry per CDR3 protein. This table holds around 580,000 distinct CDR3 sequences, under 25% found once. The source was PBMCs, mostly from graft donor cells, collected 360 days after TCRalphabeta/CD19-depleted stem cell transplant. The receptors derive from a boy younger than two who had a stem cell transplant for acute myeloid leukemia, so the T cells may come from the graft donor.

This clonotype came up a few times. The CDR3 is CASSYSNPGANVLTF. The CDR3, as DNA: TGTGCCAGCAGTTACTCGAATCCCGGGGCCAACGTCCTGACTTTC. V gene TRBV6-5 combines with J gene TRBJ2-6; D gene unclear. Germline V gene data show CDR1 as MNHEY and CDR2 as SVGAGI. With 0 bases removed from V and 4 bases from J, the gap between germline ends came to 7 bases. The CDR3 is made up of 15 amino acids.

This clonotype has just a few counts. The V and J genes are TRBV12-3 or TRBV12-4 and TRBJ2-2; the D gene could be TRBD1 or TRBD2 (5 bases each). Trimming pared 8 bases from V and 0 bases from J, leaving 10 bases between. The CDR3 spans 14 residues. The CDR3 region has the DNA TGTGCCAGCGGGGACGGATCGAACACCGGGGAGCTGTTTTTT. The encoded protein is CASGDGSNTGELFF.

This clonotype was counted at least ten times. The V and J genes are TRBV29-1 and TRBJ2-3; TRBD1 matches at 11 bases. V shed 6 bases, J shed 1 base, and the junction held 3 bases outside the gene matches. This CDR3 comprises 14 residues. The germline V gene encodes CDR1 SQVTM and CDR2 ANQGSEA. The CDR3 DNA reads as TGCAGCGTGGGACAGGGGGTTGGCACAGATACGCAGTATTTT. The encoded protein is CSVGQGVGTDTQYF.

V usage is TRBV7-2 and J usage is TRBJ1-1; unclear D gene. The V gene lost 2 bases and the J gene lost 6 bases, with 10 bases spanning the gap. CDR1 and CDR2 (germline): SGHTA, FQGNSA. The CDR3 extends over 13 amino acids. In DNA form, the CDR3 reads TGTGCCAGCAGCTTACAGTGGACCTCTGAAGCTTTCTTT. Translating gives CASSLQWTSEAFF.

This clonotype was detected many times. The rearrangement uses TRBV4-3 and TRBJ2-1, with TRBD1 matching 10 bases. The V gene end was trimmed by 0 bases and the J gene end by 8 bases; junction bases not matched to a gene: 16. This CDR3 is built from 19 residues. Germline V gives CDR1 LGHNA, CDR2 YSLEER. The CDR3 DNA reads as TGCGCCAGCAGCCAAGAAGTCCCGGGACAGGGGAAAGTTTTCTATGAGCAGTTCTTC. Protein sequence: CASSQEVPGQGKVFYEQFF.

This clonotype was seen a handful of times. V is TRBV20-1 and J is TRBJ2-7, with TRBD2 matching over 9 bases. The CDR3 extends over 14 amino acids. Germline CDR1 and CDR2: DFQATT and SNEGSKA (reference sequence). With V trimmed by 3 bases and J by 2 bases, 5 bases remained unmatched. The CDR3 is CSARSGLATYEQYF. The DNA of the CDR3 is TGCAGTGCTAGGTCGGGACTAGCCACCTACGAGCAGTACTTC.

This clonotype was observed a single time. The V and J genes are TRBV5-1 and TRBJ2-3, with TRBD2 identical over 13 bases. The germline CDR1 and CDR2 sequences are SGHRS and YFSETQ. This CDR3 region has 18 residues. V shed 4 bases and J 0 bases; nucleotides not matched to a gene: 8. The CDR3 spells CASSEGTSGVPSTDTQYF. CDR3 in DNA: TGCGCCAGCAGCGAAGGGACTAGCGGGGTGCCGAGCACAGATACGCAGTATTTT.

The chain joins TRBV27 to TRBJ1-2; D call uncertain. The CDR3 totals 12 residues. V was clipped by 2 bases and J by 8 bases, with 9 bases between them. The germline CDR1 and CDR2 sequences are MNHEY and SMNVEV (reference sequence). The DNA of the CDR3 is TGTGCCAGCAGTTTAAAGGGCTGGGGCTACACCTTC. Translated, it gives CASSLKGWGYTF.

This clonotype has a handful of counts. The chain is built from TRBV25-1 and TRBJ2-7, with D perhaps TRBD1 (6 bases). The CDR3 consists of 14 residues. Per the germline V gene, CDR1 is MGHDK and CDR2 is SYGVNS. The V gene lost 6 bases and the J gene lost 4 bases, with 16 bases spanning the gap. CDR3: CASRTTGTIYEQYF. CDR3 in DNA: TGTGCCAGCAGGACAACCGGGACAATTTACGAGCAGTACTTC.

The genes are TRBV23-1 and TRBJ2-1, with 10 bases that match TRBD2. TRBV23-1 is marked as an open reading frame, function uncertain. The CDR3 is made up of 16 amino acids. V shed 0 bases and J 7 bases; nucleotides not matched to a gene: 6. This CDR3 is CASSQSSAGGLNEQFF. CDR3 nucleotide sequence: TGCGCCAGCAGTCAATCGTCAGCGGGGGGGCTGAATGAGCAGTTCTTC.